Presented here are 28 T cell receptor beta chains from one specimen sequenced in a study of identifying expanded T cells in peripheral blood. TCRdb's copy holds only in-frame clones and misses some; the assay was immunoSEQ multiplex PCR. The sample yields tens of thousands of clones, roughly 90% seen once. Material for sequencing was blood. The origin of the receptors is a person aged 18 to 70 in good health.

The V and J genes are TRBV11-2 and TRBJ1-1, with D perhaps matching TRBD1 (5 bases). This CDR3 is 14 amino acids long. Between the trimmed V and J ends, which lost 0 bases and 6 bases, there was a span of 11 bases. Germline assignment: CDR1 SGHAT and CDR2 FQNNGV. This chain's CDR3 is CASSLDVRTSEAFF. The DNA for the CDR3 is TGTGCCAGCAGCTTAGATGTAAGGACATCTGAAGCTTTCTTT.

This chain connects TRBV7-9 to TRBJ2-7; D unclear. Germline lookup yields CDR1 SEHNR and CDR2 FQNEAQ (reference sequence). V lost 6 bases and J 4 bases, leaving 13 bases between the germline ends. This CDR3 has 13 amino acids. For the CDR3, the DNA is TGTGCCAGCAGTGCCACCTCTGGGTACGAGCAGTACTTC. It translates to CASSATSGYEQYF.

The V and J genes are TRBV7-2 and TRBJ2-1, with 9 positions matching TRBD2. The CDR3 extends over 18 amino acids. Germline assignment: CDR1 SGHTA and CDR2 FQGNSA. J gave up 5 bases and V 1 base, and 12 bases lay outside the gene matches. CDR3 amino acids: CASSLVVGWVAGDNEQFF. The CDR3 DNA sequence: TGTGCCAGCAGCTTAGTGGTGGGGTGGGTAGCGGGAGACAATGAGCAGTTCTTC.

This clone was recorded a few times. Different DNA sequences within this sample yield the same CDR3. CDR3 sequence reads: CASSEEQNYGYTF. The DNA for the CDR3 is TGTGCCAGCAGTGAGGAGCAAAACTATGGCTACACCTTC. V is TRBV2 and J is TRBJ1-2; D call uncertain. Looked up from germline, CDR1 is SNHLY and CDR2 is FYNNEI. The CDR3 consists of 13 residues. V dropped 3 bases and J dropped 2 bases, with 7 bases sitting between them.

The chain recombines TRBV29-1 with TRBJ1-1, with 10 nucleotides matching TRBD1. V was clipped by 7 bases and J by 6 bases; unmatched bases: 11. Germline-derived CDR1 and CDR2 are SQVTM and ANQGSEA. The CDR3 consists of 14 residues. The CDR3 DNA sequence: TGCAGCGCCTATCGAGACAGGGGGCTCTCTGAAGCTTTCTTT. Its translation: CSAYRDRGLSEAFF.

The chain joins TRBV4-3 to TRBJ2-2; D is unclear. The CDR3 is 16 residues long. Germline values: CDR1 LGHNA, CDR2 YSLEER. V lost 0 bases, J lost 2 bases, and 10 bases lay in between. CDR3 nucleotide sequence: TGCGCCAGCAGCCAAGAGGTCATGAGAAACACCGGGGAGCTGTTTTTT. Amino acid sequence: CASSQEVMRNTGELFF.

A few counts support this clone. The chain couples TRBV14 to TRBJ1-2, with TRBD1 identical over 8 bases. The CDR3 covers 17 residues. Germline assignment: CDR1 SGHDN and CDR2 FVKESK. V dropped 3 bases and J dropped 3; count of bases not matched to a gene: 12. The CDR3 nucleotides read TGTGCCAGCAGCCACCTAACGACAGGGGCCTGGGACTATGGCTACACCTTC. It encodes CASSHLTTGAWDYGYTF. Filled out from reference TRBV14 and TRBJ1-2, the complete variable domain reads EAGVTQFPSHSVIEKGQTVTLRCDPISGHDNLYWYRRVMGKEIKFLLHFVKESKQDESGMPNNRFLAERTGGTYSTLKVQPAELEDSGVYFCASSHLTTGAWDYGYTFGSGTRLTVV.

The rearrangement uses TRBV2 and TRBJ1-4, with 8 bases that match TRBD1. There are 14 residues in the CDR3. J lost 2 bases, V lost 6 bases, and 2 bases had no gene match. Germline-derived CDR1 and CDR2 are SNHLY and FYNNEI. This chain's CDR3 is CASSRDRTNEKLFF. The CDR3 DNA reads TGTGCCAGCAGCCGGGACAGGACTAATGAAAAACTGTTTTTT.

The J gene is TRBJ2-2, the V gene TRBV19; D could derive from TRBD1 or TRBD2 (5 bases each). The V gene's germline CDR1 is LNHDA and CDR2 SQIVND (reference sequence). The CDR3 runs 17 residues. Trimming stripped 4 bases from V and 1 base from J, with 16 bases between. This CDR3 reads CASSKRGAVLNTGELFF. In DNA, the CDR3 is TGTGCCAGTAGTAAACGGGGCGCGGTGCTGAACACCGGGGAGCTGTTTTTT.

The chain combines TRBV4-3 with TRBJ2-2; a possible D gene is TRBD2 (6 bases). Trimming removed 4 bases from V and 4 bases from J, with 7 bases in between. Per the germline V gene, CDR1 is LGHNA and CDR2 is YSLEER. The CDR3 covers 13 residues. CDR3 residues: CASSLGGTGELFF. As DNA, the CDR3 is TGCGCCAGCAGCCTCGGGGGCACCGGGGAGCTGTTTTTT.

This chain uses TRBV7-9 with TRBJ2-1; weak D call: TRBD1 (6 bases). Germline values: CDR1 SEHNR, CDR2 FQNEAQ (reference sequence). Trimming pared 2 bases from V and 0 bases from J, leaving 14 bases between. The length of the CDR3 is 17 residues. CDR3 loop: CASSLPSLTGSYNEQFF. In nucleotides, the CDR3 is TGTGCCAGCAGCTTACCCTCTCTGACAGGCTCCTACAATGAGCAGTTCTTC.

As concerns this clone: The identical CDR3 is also encoded by other nucleotide sequences in the sample. The chain joins TRBV11-2 to TRBJ2-7; no clear D. The CDR3 runs to 12 residues. Trimming cost V 0 bases and J 3 bases, with 3 bases left between them. CDR1 SGHAT and CDR2 FQNNGV come from the germline V gene. The CDR3 reads CASSLDRYEQYF. CDR3 DNA: TGTGCCAGCAGCTTAGACCGCTACGAGCAGTACTTC.

The CDR3 DNA is TGCGCCAGCAGCCAGCGGCGGGGGTACAATGAGCAGTTCTTC. Protein: CASSQRRGYNEQFF. The chain carries TRBV4-1 and TRBJ2-1, with TRBD2 identical over 7 bases. CDR1 MGHRA and CDR2 YSYEKL come from the germline V gene. The V gene end was trimmed by 3 bases and the J gene end by 4 bases; junction bases not matched to a gene: 3. The CDR3 spans 14 residues.

This rearrangement joins TRBV5-6 to TRBJ2-3; D assignment may be TRBD1 or TRBD2 (7 bases each). CDR1 and CDR2 (germline): SGHDT, YYEEEE. The CDR3 is 15 residues long. Deletions cut 3 bases from V and 2 bases from J, with 13 bases between. CDR3 amino acids: CASSSGGLSTDTQYF. In DNA, the CDR3 is TGTGCCAGCAGCTCAGGGGGACTATCCACAGATACGCAGTATTTT.

This clone has just one count. The chain combines TRBV19 with TRBJ2-5; D gene uncertain. V shed 5 bases and J shed 1 base, with 2 bases lying between them. The germline CDR1 and CDR2 sequences are LNHDA and SQIVND (reference sequence). The CDR3 extends over 11 amino acids. CDR3 region: CASSAQETQYF. The CDR3 nucleotides read TGTGCCAGTAGTGCCCAAGAGACCCAGTACTTC.

V usage is TRBV10-3 and J usage is TRBJ1-3; D is perhaps TRBD1 (5 bases). This CDR3 is 15 amino acids long. The germline V gene encodes CDR1 ENHRY and CDR2 SYGVKD. V lost 11 bases and J lost 0, with 17 bases in between. CDR3 DNA: TGTGCCTCGATGCGCAGCGGGGGCTCTGGAAACACCATATATTTT. It yields the protein CASMRSGGSGNTIYF.

The chain uses TRBV4-3 and TRBJ1-4; 10 nucleotides line up with TRBD1. The germline V gene encodes CDR1 LGHNA and CDR2 YSLEER. This CDR3 spans 14 amino acids. V lost 8 bases and J lost 7; bases outside the gene matches: 7. CDR3 protein: CASGQGGALEKLFF. The CDR3 bases are TGCGCCAGCGGACAGGGGGGAGCCCTTGAAAAACTGTTTTTT.

There are a few counts of this clone. This chain links TRBV11-2 with TRBJ1-1; 7 bases are a match to TRBD1. Trimming took 6 bases from V and 3 from J; bases not matched to a gene: 4. Germline V lookup: CDR1 SGHAT, CDR2 FQNNGV. The CDR3 covers 13 residues. In nucleotides, the CDR3 is TGTGCCAGCAGTTCTCAGGGGGACACTGAAGCTTTCTTT. It specifies CASSSQGDTEAFF.

The CDR3 bases are TGTGCCACCAAGGAGGCTCCCGAAAACACTGAAGCTTTCTTT. It codes for CATKEAPENTEAFF. This rearrangement joins TRBV15 to TRBJ1-1; D unclear. This CDR3 contains 14 residues. Trimming shortened V by 7 bases and J by 2 bases, and 14 bases separated the two germline ends. Germline CDR1 LNHNV, CDR2 YYDKDF (reference sequence).

The CDR3: CASSMVSALYGYTF. The CDR3 bases are TGTGCCAGTAGTATGGTTTCGGCCCTTTATGGCTACACCTTC. The chain couples TRBV19 to TRBJ1-2; D remains unclear. Trimming shortened V by 3 bases and J by 5 bases, and 13 bases separated the two germline ends. CDR3 size: 14 residues. Germline V gene lookup returns CDR1 LNHDA and CDR2 SQIVND (reference sequence).

V gene TRBV5-6 combines with J gene TRBJ2-7; weak D call: TRBD1 (5 bases). Trimming shortened V by 4 bases and J by 0 bases, and 17 bases separated the two germline ends. In germline, CDR1 is SGHDT, CDR2 YYEEEE. The length of the CDR3 is 16 residues. The chain's CDR3 is CASSLLRGVFSYEQYF. The CDR3 DNA reads TGTGCCAGCAGCCTATTAAGGGGTGTGTTCTCCTACGAGCAGTACTTC.

CDR3 residues: CASSIADRGRPGQFF. CDR3 nucleotides: TGTGCCAGTAGTATAGCGGACAGGGGGCGACCGGGGCAGTTCTTC. The rearrangement joins TRBV19 to TRBJ2-1; 11 nucleotides agree with TRBD1. CDR1 is LNHDA and CDR2 is SQIVND in the germline V gene (reference sequence). The CDR3 totals 15 residues. After removal of 1 base from V and 12 bases from J, the junction contained 8 bases not matched to a gene.

The gene calls are TRBV19 and TRBJ2-7; TRBD2 is a possible D gene (6 bases). Trimming cost V 5 bases and J 1 base, with 9 bases left between them. The germline CDR1 and CDR2 sequences are LNHDA and SQIVND (reference sequence). The CDR3 has 13 amino acids. The CDR3 spells CASSRDLSYEQYF. CDR3 DNA: TGTGCCAGTAGTCGGGACTTGTCCTACGAGCAGTACTTC.

This clone was picked up one time. This chain uses TRBV25-1 with TRBJ2-7; D remains ambiguous. Germline CDR1 MGHDK, CDR2 SYGVNS. The germline V and J ends were trimmed by 4 bases and 3 bases, with 7 bases remaining between them. The CDR3 length is 12 residues. The CDR3 loop is CASSASVYEQYF. In nucleotides, the CDR3 is TGTGCCAGCAGTGCGTCCGTCTACGAGCAGTACTTC.

The V call is TRBV18, the J call TRBJ2-5; possibly TRBD2 for D (5 bases). In germline, CDR1 is KGHSH, CDR2 LQKENI. The CDR3 contains 13 residues. The V end was cut by 4 bases, the J end by 5 bases, with 11 bases between. The CDR3: CASSQGSGETQYF. The CDR3 coding sequence is TGTGCCAGCTCACAAGGGTCGGGGGAGACCCAGTACTTC.

This sequence joins TRBV5-4 and TRBJ2-1, with 7 bases matching TRBD2. CDR3 size: 15 residues. V lost 1 base, J lost 5 bases, and 6 bases stayed unmatched. Germline loops: CDR1 SGHNT, CDR2 YYREEE (reference sequence). The CDR3 loop reads CASSLPGTKNNEQFF. The DNA for the CDR3 is TGTGCCAGCAGCTTGCCCGGGACTAAAAACAATGAGCAGTTCTTC.

This chain connects TRBV4-1 to TRBJ2-1; 8 nucleotides match TRBD2. CDR1 is MGHRA and CDR2 is YSYEKL in the germline V gene. The J segment lost 5 bases and the V segment lost 3 bases, leaving 12 bases of the junction unmatched. This CDR3 comprises 17 residues. The CDR3 spells CASSQVVSTGGNNEQFF. CDR3 bases: TGCGCCAGCAGCCAGGTTGTGTCAACGGGAGGGAACAATGAGCAGTTCTTC.

The chain combines TRBV2 with TRBJ2-7; D is perhaps TRBD1 or TRBD2 (5 bases each). Germline V gene data show CDR1 as SNHLY and CDR2 as FYNNEI. The V end lost 9 bases, the J end lost 2 bases, and 14 bases lay between the germline ends. The CDR3 consists of 13 residues. CDR3: CASHRDGPYEQYF. The CDR3 region has the DNA TGTGCCAGTCACCGGGACGGACCCTACGAGCAGTACTTC. The complete variable domain, with remaining parts taken from reference TRBV2 and TRBJ2-7, reads EPEVTQTPSHQVTQMGQEVILRCVPISNHLYFYWYRQILGQKVEFLVSFYNNEISEKSEIFDDQFSVERPDGSNFTLKIRSTKLEDSAMYFCASHRDGPYEQYFGPGTRLTVT.